Detailed here is one TCR beta chain. A second about 6 to 11 cycle PCR used barcoded and J-beta primers. TCRdb fed the 5' RACE reads into MiXCR, producing one record per CDR3 protein. This sample has some 730,000 distinct CDR3 sequences, with over 20% found just once. Trimming took off 1 base at V and 2 bases at J, with 8 bases between the two ends. The CDR3 consists of 14 residues. The germline V gene encodes CDR1 SNHLY and CDR2 FYNNEI. This entry comes from a study of blood T cells in healthy people across ages. The source is a man between 65 and 80 years old in good health. Sequencing input: blood. The chain carries TRBV2 and TRBJ2-5; the D gene is possibly TRBD2 (5 bases). The DNA of the CDR3 is TGTGCCAGCAGTGAAGTGACGGGACAAGAGACCCAGTACTTC. Translating it yields CASSEVTGQETQYF.